The rows below give T cell receptor beta chains drawn from one sample of a study of shared clonotypes between healthy human individuals. The repertoire was sequenced with immunoSEQ multiplex PCR; TCRdb's copy has only in-frame clones and lacks some. Of about 960,000 clones listed, about 80% are singletons. Sequenced material: memory CD4+ T cells sorted from blood. These receptors originate from a man between 18 and 35 years old in good health. Both conserved end residues are part of each CDR3. The order of the fields is CDR3 DNA, CDR3 protein, clone size, J gene, V gene, D gene. D genes are given only for firm matches. Some rows mark clone size as missing; the rest say once, few, many or name a class of expanded clone.

DNA: TGCGCCAGCAGCCCCCGGATAGCGGGGGACACAGATACGCAGTATTTT
CDR3: CASSPRIAGDTDTQYF
size: NA
J: TRBJ2-3
V: TRBV5-1
D: TRBD2

DNA: TGTGCCAGTAGTATGTGGAGGGCAGCCGGAAACACCATATATTTT
CDR3: CASSMWRAAGNTIYF
size: once
J: TRBJ1-3
V: TRBV19
D: NA

DNA: TGCGCCAGCAGCCCGAGGCAGGGGGCCTCCTACGAGCAGTACTTC
CDR3: CASSPRQGASYEQYF
size: NA
J: TRBJ2-7
V: TRBV5-1
D: TRBD1

DNA: TGTGCCAGCAGCTTAAGTGCCGGCTCTGGAAACACCATATATTTT
CDR3: CASSLSAGSGNTIYF
size: NA
J: TRBJ1-3
V: TRBV7-8
D: NA

DNA: TGTGCCTGGAGTACAGGGAGTATTTCGAACACCGGGGAGCTGTTTTTT
CDR3: CAWSTGSISNTGELFF
size: few
J: TRBJ2-2
V: TRBV30
D: NA

DNA: TGTGCCATCAGTGACCTCTACGAGCAGTACTTC
CDR3: CAISDLYEQYF
size: NA
J: TRBJ2-7
V: TRBV10-3
D: NA

DNA: TGTGCCATCAGTGAGTCCCCGGGACTAGAGCCCGCCTCCTACAATGAGCAGTTCTTC
CDR3: CAISESPGLEPASYNEQFF
size: NA
J: TRBJ2-1
V: TRBV10-3
D: TRBD2

DNA: TGTGCCATCAGTGAGTCTCCTTCGACTAGTTTGAGTACGCAGTATTTT
CDR3: CAISESPSTSLSTQYF
size: NA
J: TRBJ2-3
V: TRBV10-3
D: NA

DNA: TGCGCCAGCAGCCTCGGGCCCCGGGGTGAGCAGTTCTTC
CDR3: CASSLGPRGEQFF
size: NA
J: TRBJ2-1
V: TRBV5-1
D: NA

DNA: TGTGCCTGGAGACAGGGGTATAATTCACCCCTCCACTTT
CDR3: CAWRQGYNSPLHF
size: few
J: TRBJ1-6
V: TRBV30
D: TRBD1

DNA: TGTGCCTGGAGTCTGGACAATGAGCAGTTCTTC
CDR3: CAWSLDNEQFF
size: NA
J: TRBJ2-1
V: TRBV30
D: NA

DNA: TGTGCCAGCAGCCTGGGACTAGCGGGAGAGACCCAGTACTTC
CDR3: CASSLGLAGETQYF
size: NA
J: TRBJ2-5
V: TRBV9
D: TRBD2

DNA: TGTGCCAGCAGTTCCCTCGGGGGGATTCCCTACGAGCAGTACTTC
CDR3: CASSSLGGIPYEQYF
size: NA
J: TRBJ2-7
V: TRBV7-2
D: TRBD2

DNA: TGTGCCAGCAGTGAAGGAGAGACCACTGAAGCTTTCTTT
CDR3: CASSEGETTEAFF
size: many
J: TRBJ1-1
V: TRBV6-1
D: NA

DNA: TGTGCCAGTAGACGGACGGAAACTAACTATGGCTACACCTTC
CDR3: CASRRTETNYGYTF
size: NA
J: TRBJ1-2
V: TRBV19
D: NA

DNA: TGTGCCAGCAGCGAACAGGGACGCGCCTATGGCTACACCTTC
CDR3: CASSEQGRAYGYTF
size: NA
J: TRBJ1-2
V: TRBV7-8
D: NA

DNA: TGTGCCATCAGTGAGCCAGGGACTAGCGTCCCAGATACGCAGTATTTT
CDR3: CAISEPGTSVPDTQYF
size: few
J: TRBJ2-3
V: TRBV10-3
D: TRBD2

DNA: TGTGCCTGGAGTGTGCGGGAAACTAGCTACACCTTC
CDR3: CAWSVRETSYTF
size: many
J: TRBJ1-2
V: TRBV30
D: NA

DNA: TGCGCCAGCAGTCGCCGAGGAGCGCCCGGGGAGCTGTTTTTT
CDR3: CASSRRGAPGELFF
size: once
J: TRBJ2-2
V: TRBV10-1
D: NA

DNA: TGCGCCAGCAACGGGCCTCTCTCCTACGAGCAGTACTTC
CDR3: CASNGPLSYEQYF
size: once
J: TRBJ2-7
V: TRBV10-2
D: NA

DNA: TGTGCCAGCTCACTAGACAGGGTAGCGACTAATGAGCAGTTCTTC
CDR3: CASSLDRVATNEQFF
size: NA
J: TRBJ2-1
V: TRBV18
D: TRBD1

DNA: TGTGCCAGCAGTCCAAAGCCAACAACTAATGAAAAACTGTTTTTT
CDR3: CASSPKPTTNEKLFF
size: NA
J: TRBJ1-4
V: TRBV21-1
D: NA

DNA: TGCAGCGTTGGTTCGCCCAACTATGGCTACACCTTC
CDR3: CSVGSPNYGYTF
size: NA
J: TRBJ1-2
V: TRBV29-1
D: NA

DNA: TGCAGCGCGCGGGGGACCCCTTACAATGAGCAGTTCTTC
CDR3: CSARGTPYNEQFF
size: NA
J: TRBJ2-1
V: TRBV29-1
D: TRBD2

DNA: TGTGCTAGCAGCTTGGACCAGGGACGGGAGCTGTTTTTT
CDR3: CASSLDQGRELFF
size: few
J: TRBJ2-2
V: TRBV7-7
D: NA

DNA: TGTGCCAGCAGCTTAGGCCAGGGTGGCTATGGCTACACCTTC
CDR3: CASSLGQGGYGYTF
size: once
J: TRBJ1-2
V: TRBV7-2
D: NA

DNA: TGTGCCAGCAGTGGACAGGGGACAGATACGCAGTATTTT
CDR3: CASSGQGTDTQYF
size: NA
J: TRBJ2-3
V: TRBV27
D: TRBD1

DNA: TGTGCCAGCAGCCCGACGGGCTTTAATGAAAAACTGTTTTTT
CDR3: CASSPTGFNEKLFF
size: NA
J: TRBJ1-4
V: TRBV7-2
D: NA

DNA: TGCGCCAGCAGCCCCAGGACAGGGTACGACACCGGGGAGCTGTTTTTT
CDR3: CASSPRTGYDTGELFF
size: NA
J: TRBJ2-2
V: TRBV4-3
D: TRBD1

DNA: TGTGCCTGGACCAAGGCGTGGGGGCAGGGGCCCACAGATACGCAGTATTTT
CDR3: CAWTKAWGQGPTDTQYF
size: NA
J: TRBJ2-3
V: TRBV30
D: NA

DNA: TGTGCCAGCAGTGGATCTAACTATGGCTACACCTTC
CDR3: CASSGSNYGYTF
size: NA
J: TRBJ1-2
V: TRBV2
D: NA

DNA: TGTGCCAGCTCACCACAGGAGTTGAGCACAGATACGCAGTATTTT
CDR3: CASSPQELSTDTQYF
size: NA
J: TRBJ2-3
V: TRBV18
D: NA

DNA: TGTGCCAGCAGTCTGTACGTTCGGGGAAGGTACTTC
CDR3: CASSLYVRGRYF
size: once
J: TRBJ2-7
V: TRBV27
D: NA

DNA: TGTGCCAGCTCACGGGGGCAGGGCTCCTACAATGAGCAGTTCTTC
CDR3: CASSRGQGSYNEQFF
size: NA
J: TRBJ2-1
V: TRBV18
D: NA

DNA: TGTGCCAGCAGGGGAACCTACAATGAGCAGTTCTTC
CDR3: CASRGTYNEQFF
size: NA
J: TRBJ2-1
V: TRBV2
D: NA

DNA: TGTGCCAGCAGCTTGGGGGAAGGAGAGACCCAGTACTTC
CDR3: CASSLGEGETQYF
size: NA
J: TRBJ2-5
V: TRBV5-4
D: NA

DNA: TGTGCCAGCAGCTACCTAGCGGGAGCGTACGAGCAGTACTTC
CDR3: CASSYLAGAYEQYF
size: NA
J: TRBJ2-7
V: TRBV7-2
D: TRBD2

DNA: TGTGCCAGCAGTTTAACCACCATCGGGACTGAAGCTTTCTTT
CDR3: CASSLTTIGTEAFF
size: NA
J: TRBJ1-1
V: TRBV28
D: NA

DNA: TGTGCCAGCAGCGACTACGGACAGATCACTGAAGCTTTCTTT
CDR3: CASSDYGQITEAFF
size: NA
J: TRBJ1-1
V: TRBV7-2
D: NA

DNA: TGTGCCAGCGTGCAGACCGGACTAGCGGGACATGAGCAGTTCTTC
CDR3: CASVQTGLAGHEQFF
size: NA
J: TRBJ2-1
V: TRBV2
D: TRBD2

DNA: TGCGCCAGCAGTTACGGGGGTAACACCGGGGAGCTGTTTTTT
CDR3: CASSYGGNTGELFF
size: few
J: TRBJ2-2
V: TRBV5-1
D: NA

DNA: TGTGCCAGCAGTTTTGGGGGGCTCGCTGAAGCTTTCTTT
CDR3: CASSFGGLAEAFF
size: NA
J: TRBJ1-1
V: TRBV28
D: NA

DNA: TGTGCCAGCAGTGAAGCAGGACAGGGTCCCGCTGAAGCTTTCTTT
CDR3: CASSEAGQGPAEAFF
size: NA
J: TRBJ1-1
V: TRBV6-1
D: TRBD1

DNA: TGTGCCAGCAGCTTGCTAGGGTACACTGAAGCTTTCTTT
CDR3: CASSLLGYTEAFF
size: NA
J: TRBJ1-1
V: TRBV5-4
D: NA

DNA: TGTGCCAGCAGCCCCGACAGGAACTATGGCTACACCTTC
CDR3: CASSPDRNYGYTF
size: NA
J: TRBJ1-2
V: TRBV7-3
D: NA

DNA: TGCGCCAGCAGCCGGGTAGCGGGAGGACAAGATACGCAGTATTTT
CDR3: CASSRVAGGQDTQYF
size: few
J: TRBJ2-3
V: TRBV4-3
D: TRBD2

DNA: TGTGCCAGCAGTGCGAGGGGGAAGAACAATGAGCAGTTCTTC
CDR3: CASSARGKNNEQFF
size: NA
J: TRBJ2-1
V: TRBV2
D: NA

DNA: TGTGCCAGCAGCTCTTTCACGGGGGCCTCCTACGAGCAGTACTTC
CDR3: CASSSFTGASYEQYF
size: NA
J: TRBJ2-7
V: TRBV7-2
D: NA

DNA: TGTGCCAGCAGCTTCGGGACAGGGGGGAATCAGCCCCAGCATTTT
CDR3: CASSFGTGGNQPQHF
size: NA
J: TRBJ1-5
V: TRBV5-4
D: TRBD1

DNA: TGTGCCAGCAGTCCCCGGACTAGCCCAGAGACCCAGTACTTC
CDR3: CASSPRTSPETQYF
size: once
J: TRBJ2-5
V: TRBV27
D: TRBD2

DNA: TGTGCCAGCAGCGTAGGGGGCGCGATGAACACTGAAGCTTTCTTT
CDR3: CASSVGGAMNTEAFF
size: few
J: TRBJ1-1
V: TRBV9
D: NA

DNA: TGTGCCACCACACAATTTCGACGGTGGGGGTCCTACGAGCAGTACTTC
CDR3: CATTQFRRWGSYEQYF
size: NA
J: TRBJ2-7
V: TRBV19
D: NA